The subject of this entry is one TCR beta chain. Which antigen it targets is not known. To determine HCMV serostatus, a commercial ELISA kit was used to detect HCMV-specific IgG in serum. Peripheral blood mononuclear cells were isolated from blood by Ficoll density gradient centrifugation. Sequenced on an Illumina HiSeq 2000. TCR beta cDNA libraries were made by 5'RACE template switching that added a universal primer site and unique molecular identifiers. Synthesis of cDNA was primed from the TCR beta constant segment and was followed by two consecutive PCR amplification steps. Under the source paper's analysis protocol: MIGEC handled demultiplexing of the reads and grouping by UMI, while MiTCR was used to assemble and quantify clonotypes. Only TCR cDNA sequences supported by at least two reads were kept to exclude erroneous sequences. Downstream repertoire analysis used the tcR package, and clonotypes were matched across fractions by CDR3 nucleotide sequence plus V segment. VDJmatch was used to annotate antigen specificity against VDJdb, with one amino acid substitution allowed in CDR3. After reprocessing by TCRdb, each CDR3 protein sequence is one entry, and no DNA is given. In this record, the V and J calls reflect TCRdb's handling and not the investigators' own analysis. The table held for this sample gives about 260,000 distinct CDR3 sequences. The ten biggest clones cover 4% to 5% of the sample.

This sample was included in a study of T cells expressing NK-cell markers (dated by TCRdb to about 2020). At the level of the whole study: In sorted CD3+CD56+NKG2C+, CD3+CD56+NKG2C- and CD3+CD56-NKG2C+ T-cell subsets from 7 or 8 donors, TCR beta-chain repertoires were profiled. Among the eight sequenced donors, only one was HCMV-seronegative, while the other seven were HCMV-seropositive. The eight sequenced donors were randomly selected healthy volunteers, three men and five women. The libraries were sequenced on Illumina HiSeq 2000/2500, MiSeq or NextSeq, producing 2 x 150 bp reads. On the study overall, not on this receptor specifically: Whether the expanded NKG2C-expressing T cell clones were specific for HCMV antigens remained unclear. Those dominant clonotypes were again the most abundant among CD3+CD56-NKG2C+ cells in a few donors, at about 25-60.1%. In more than five donors, the dominant CD3+CD56+NKG2C+ clonotypes were found to rank among the top 10 CD8+ clonotypes and to make up roughly 1.0-7.0% of CD8+ T cells.

Sequences were obtained from blood T cells: a sorted CD56 or NKG2C T cell subset, CD4+ or CD8+ T cells, or bulk PBMC T cells (not recorded which). The TCR comes from a woman aged 18 to 75 in good health.

This receptor has the CDR3 CSARDRIGAGPVGAFF. The sequence links TRBV20-1 to TRBJ1-1. Per the germline V gene (reference sequence), DFQATT is the CDR1 and SNEGSKA is the CDR2. Taken from cysteine to phenylalanine, the CDR3 has 16 residues. No DNA sequence was recorded.